This T cell receptor beta chain was identified during a study of shared clonotypes between healthy human individuals. Caucasian adults residing in Nashville, Tennessee made up all the donors. The CDR3 length is 17 residues. V gave up 3 bases and J gave up 8 bases; unmatched junction bases: 13. Germline loops: CDR1 MGHRA, CDR2 YSYEKL. Clones were read by immunoSEQ multiplex PCR, and TCRdb kept only the in-frame ones, dropping some. This sample has around 750,000 clones; under 80% occur once, and the top ten carry over 1.5%. The sequence was obtained from a woman in her 30s in good health. This chain uses TRBV4-1 with TRBJ1-2; TRBD1 matches 12 bases. Sequenced material: memory CD4+ T cells sorted from blood. Noted subset: CD45RA-negative fraction. The CDR3 DNA reads as TGCGCCAGCAGCCAGGCCTACCCGGGACAGGGGGCGATAGGCTACACCTTC. Translation: CASSQAYPGQGAIGYTF.